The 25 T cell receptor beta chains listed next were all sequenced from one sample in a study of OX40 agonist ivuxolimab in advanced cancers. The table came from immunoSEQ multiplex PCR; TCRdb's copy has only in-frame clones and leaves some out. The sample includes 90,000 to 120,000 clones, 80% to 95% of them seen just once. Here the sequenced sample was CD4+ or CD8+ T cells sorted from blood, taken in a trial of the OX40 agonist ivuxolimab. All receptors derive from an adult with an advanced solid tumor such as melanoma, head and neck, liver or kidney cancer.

CDR3 coding DNA: TGTGCCAGCAGTGAAGCAGGGGGCCGCAACGAGCAGTACTTC. It is translated as CASSEAGGRNEQYF. V usage is TRBV6-1 and J usage is TRBJ2-7; 7 nucleotides agree with TRBD1. Germline trimming cut 0 bases from V and 5 bases from J; bases unmatched to any gene: 4. CDR3 length: 14 amino acids. The germline V gene has CDR1 MNHNS and CDR2 SASEGT.

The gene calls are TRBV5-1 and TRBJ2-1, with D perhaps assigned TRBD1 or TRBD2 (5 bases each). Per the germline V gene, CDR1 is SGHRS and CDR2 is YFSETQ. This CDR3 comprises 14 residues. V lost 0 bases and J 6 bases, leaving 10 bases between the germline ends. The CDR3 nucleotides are TGCGCCAGCAGCTTGGAGGGGACCACCAATGAGCAGTTCTTC. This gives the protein CASSLEGTTNEQFF.

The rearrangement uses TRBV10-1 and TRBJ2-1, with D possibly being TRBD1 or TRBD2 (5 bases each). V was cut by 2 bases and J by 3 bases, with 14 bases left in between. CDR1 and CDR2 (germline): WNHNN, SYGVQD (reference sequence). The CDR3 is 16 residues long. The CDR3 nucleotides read TGCGCCAGCAGTGAGATGTCGGGGCAGGGCTACAATGAGCAGTTCTTC. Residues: CASSEMSGQGYNEQFF.

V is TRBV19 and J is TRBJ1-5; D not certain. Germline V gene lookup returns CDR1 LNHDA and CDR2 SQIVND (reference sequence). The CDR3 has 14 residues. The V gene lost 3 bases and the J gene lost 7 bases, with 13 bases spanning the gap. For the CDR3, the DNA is TGTGCCAGTAGTATGAATGTAGACGCCCAGCCCCAGCATTTT. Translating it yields CASSMNVDAQPQHF.

The CDR3 protein is CASNRGQYQETQYF. The CDR3 bases are TGTGCCAGCAACCGGGGACAGTACCAAGAGACCCAGTACTTC. The chain couples TRBV13 to TRBJ2-5, with TRBD1 matching 7 bases. The germline gives CDR1 PRHDT, CDR2 FYEKMQ (reference sequence). V lost 7 bases to trimming and J lost 0 bases; unmatched junction nucleotides: 5. The CDR3 consists of 14 residues.

The CDR3 sequence is CASSSQTGAKYEQYF. The CDR3 nucleotides read TGTGCCAGCAGCTCCCAAACAGGGGCGAAGTACGAGCAGTACTTC. The rearrangement links TRBV5-4 to TRBJ2-7; TRBD1 agrees at 7 bases. The V and J ends lost 3 bases and 4 bases, in that order; junction bases with no gene match: 10. CDR1 is SGHNT and CDR2 is YYREEE in the germline V gene (reference sequence). The CDR3 is 15 residues long.

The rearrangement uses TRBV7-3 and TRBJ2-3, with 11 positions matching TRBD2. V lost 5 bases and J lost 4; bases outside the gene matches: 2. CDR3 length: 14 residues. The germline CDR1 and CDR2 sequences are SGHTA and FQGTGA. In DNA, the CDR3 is TGTGCCAGCAGCACTAGCGGGGGCCCAGATACGCAGTATTTT. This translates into CASSTSGGPDTQYF.

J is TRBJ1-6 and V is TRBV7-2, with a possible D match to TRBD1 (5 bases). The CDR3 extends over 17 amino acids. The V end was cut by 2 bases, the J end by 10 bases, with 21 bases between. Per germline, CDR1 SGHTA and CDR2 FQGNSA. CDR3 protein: CASSLKFLWQGDSPLHF. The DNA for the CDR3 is TGTGCCAGCAGCTTAAAGTTTTTGTGGCAGGGCGACTCACCCCTCCACTTT.

DNA for the CDR3: TGTGCCAGCAGTTCGATTAAACAGGCTTCTCTTCAGTATAGCAATCAGCCCCAGCATTTT. Amino acid sequence: CASSSIKQASLQYSNQPQHF. The chain is built from TRBV27 and TRBJ1-5, with D possibly matching TRBD1 (5 bases). The germline V gene encodes CDR1 MNHEY and CDR2 SMNVEV (reference sequence). Trimming removed 4 bases at V and 0 bases at J, with 25 bases between. The CDR3 spans 20 residues.

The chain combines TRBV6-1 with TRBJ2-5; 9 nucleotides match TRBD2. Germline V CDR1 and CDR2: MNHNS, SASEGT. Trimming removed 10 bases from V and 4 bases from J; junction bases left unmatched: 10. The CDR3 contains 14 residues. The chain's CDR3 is CATDAAGGPETQYF. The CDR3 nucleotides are TGTGCCACCGACGCCGCGGGGGGGCCAGAGACCCAGTACTTC.

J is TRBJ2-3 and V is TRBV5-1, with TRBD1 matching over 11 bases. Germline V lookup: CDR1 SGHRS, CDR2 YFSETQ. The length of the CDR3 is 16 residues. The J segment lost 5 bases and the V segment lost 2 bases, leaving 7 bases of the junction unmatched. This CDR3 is CASSLPGTGGGDTQYF. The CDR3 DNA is TGCGCCAGCAGCTTACCTGGGACAGGGGGTGGAGATACGCAGTATTTT.

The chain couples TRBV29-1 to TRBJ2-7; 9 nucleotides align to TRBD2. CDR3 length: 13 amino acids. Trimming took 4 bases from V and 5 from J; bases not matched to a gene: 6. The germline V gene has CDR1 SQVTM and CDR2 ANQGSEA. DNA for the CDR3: TGCAGCGTTGTGCAGGTAGCGGGGGACGAGCAGTACTTC. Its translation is CSVVQVAGDEQYF.

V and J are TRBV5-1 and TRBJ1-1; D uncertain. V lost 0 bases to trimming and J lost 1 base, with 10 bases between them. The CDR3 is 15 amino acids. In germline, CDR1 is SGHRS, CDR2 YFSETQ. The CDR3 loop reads CASSLAGETNTEAFF. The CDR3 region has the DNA TGCGCCAGCAGCTTGGCCGGGGAAACGAACACTGAAGCTTTCTTT.

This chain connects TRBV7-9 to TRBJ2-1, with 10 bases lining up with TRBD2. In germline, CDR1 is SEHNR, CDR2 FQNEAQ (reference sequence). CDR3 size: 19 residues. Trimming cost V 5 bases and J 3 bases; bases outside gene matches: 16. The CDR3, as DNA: TGTGCCAGCAGCCCACCTAGCGGGGGAGCCCGGACCCACTACAATGAGCAGTTCTTC. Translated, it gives CASSPPSGGARTHYNEQFF.

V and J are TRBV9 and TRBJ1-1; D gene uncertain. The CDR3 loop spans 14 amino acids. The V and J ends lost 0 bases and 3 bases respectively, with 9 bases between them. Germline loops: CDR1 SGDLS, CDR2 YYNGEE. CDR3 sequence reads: CASSVEDRDTEAFF. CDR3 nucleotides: TGTGCCAGCAGCGTAGAAGACCGAGACACTGAAGCTTTCTTT.

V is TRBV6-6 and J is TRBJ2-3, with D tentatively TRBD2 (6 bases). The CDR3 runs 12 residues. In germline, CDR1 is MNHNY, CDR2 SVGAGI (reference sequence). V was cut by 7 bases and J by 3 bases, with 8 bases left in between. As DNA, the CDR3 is TGTGCCAGCACCGGGGGTACAGATACGCAGTATTTT. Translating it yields CASTGGTDTQYF.

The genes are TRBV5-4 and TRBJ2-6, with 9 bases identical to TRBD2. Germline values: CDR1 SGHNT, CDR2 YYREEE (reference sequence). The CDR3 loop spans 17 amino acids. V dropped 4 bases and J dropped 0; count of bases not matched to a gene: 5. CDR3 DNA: TGTGCCAGCAGCCCTAGCGGGATATACTCTGGGGCCAACGTCCTGACTTTC. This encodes CASSPSGIYSGANVLTF.

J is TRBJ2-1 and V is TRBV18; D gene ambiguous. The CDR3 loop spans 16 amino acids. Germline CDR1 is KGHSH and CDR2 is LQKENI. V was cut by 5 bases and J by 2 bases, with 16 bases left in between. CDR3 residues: CASSTQRTETYNEQFF. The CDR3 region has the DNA TGTGCCAGCTCAACGCAGAGGACGGAAACCTACAATGAGCAGTTCTTC.

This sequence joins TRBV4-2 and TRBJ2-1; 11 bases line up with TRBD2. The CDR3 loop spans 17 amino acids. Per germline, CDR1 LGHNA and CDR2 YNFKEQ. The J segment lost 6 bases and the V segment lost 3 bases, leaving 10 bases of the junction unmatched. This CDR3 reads CASSQALLAGGGNEQFF. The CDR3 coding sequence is TGTGCCAGCAGCCAGGCCCTGCTAGCGGGAGGAGGCAATGAGCAGTTCTTC.

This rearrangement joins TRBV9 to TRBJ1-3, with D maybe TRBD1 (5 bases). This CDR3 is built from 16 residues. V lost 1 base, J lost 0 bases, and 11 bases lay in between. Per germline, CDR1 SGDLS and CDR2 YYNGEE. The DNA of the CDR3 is TGTGCCAGCAGCGTAAGGGGCAGTTACTCTGGAAACACCATATATTTT. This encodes CASSVRGSYSGNTIYF. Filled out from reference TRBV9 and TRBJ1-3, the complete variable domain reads DSGVTQTPKHLITATGQRVTLRCSPRSGDLSVYWYQQSLDQGLQFLIQYYNGEERAKGNILERFSAQQFPDLHSELNLSSLELGDSALYFCASSVRGSYSGNTIYFGEGSWLTVV.

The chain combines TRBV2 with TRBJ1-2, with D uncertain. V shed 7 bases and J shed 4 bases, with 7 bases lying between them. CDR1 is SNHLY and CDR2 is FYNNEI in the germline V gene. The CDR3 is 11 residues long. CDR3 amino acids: CASTEGYGYTF. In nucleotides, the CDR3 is TGTGCCAGCACCGAAGGCTATGGCTACACCTTC.

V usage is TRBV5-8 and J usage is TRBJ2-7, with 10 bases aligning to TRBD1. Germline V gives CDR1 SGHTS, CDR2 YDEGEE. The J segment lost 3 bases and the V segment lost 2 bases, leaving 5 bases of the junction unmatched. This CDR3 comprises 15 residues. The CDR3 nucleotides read TGTGCCAGCAGCTTCCGGGACAGGGGACTCTACGAGCAGTACTTC. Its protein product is CASSFRDRGLYEQYF.

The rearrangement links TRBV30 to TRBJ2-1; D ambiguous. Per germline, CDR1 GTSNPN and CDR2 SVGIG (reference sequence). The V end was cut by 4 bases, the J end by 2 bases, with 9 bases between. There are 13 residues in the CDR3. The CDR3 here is CAWTTRPYNEQFF. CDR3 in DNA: TGTGCCTGGACCACTCGGCCCTACAATGAGCAGTTCTTC. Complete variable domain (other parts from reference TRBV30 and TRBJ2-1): SQTIHQWPATLVQPVGSPLSLECTVEGTSNPNLYWYRQAAGRGLQLLFYSVGIGQISSEVPQNLSASRPQDRQFILSSKKLLLSDSGFYLCAWTTRPYNEQFFGPGTRLTVL.

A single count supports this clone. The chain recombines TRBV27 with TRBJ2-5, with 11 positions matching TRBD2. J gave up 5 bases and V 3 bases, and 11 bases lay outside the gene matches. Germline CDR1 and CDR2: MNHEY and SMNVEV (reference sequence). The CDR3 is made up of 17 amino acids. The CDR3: CASSFVTSGGRGETQYF. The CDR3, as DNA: TGTGCCAGCAGTTTCGTAACTAGCGGGGGCCGTGGGGAGACCCAGTACTTC.

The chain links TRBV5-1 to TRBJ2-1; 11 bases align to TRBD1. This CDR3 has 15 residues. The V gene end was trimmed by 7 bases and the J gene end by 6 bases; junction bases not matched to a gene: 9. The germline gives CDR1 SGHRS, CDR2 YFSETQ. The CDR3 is CASCPGTGGGNEQFF. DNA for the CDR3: TGCGCCAGCTGCCCCGGGACAGGGGGAGGCAATGAGCAGTTCTTC.